What follows describes a single TCR beta chain. The source of the sample is a study of blood T cell repertoires in COVID-19. CDR1 LNHDA and CDR2 SQIVND come from the germline V gene (reference sequence). This CDR3 contains 16 residues. Trimming at V came to 6 bases and at J to 5 bases, leaving 14 bases not matched to a gene. Measured with immunoSEQ multiplex PCR; TCRdb has only the in-frame clones, and not every one. Of about 20,000 clones listed, less than 85% are singletons. The chain couples TRBV19 to TRBJ2-5; 8 bases fit TRBD2. Sequenced material: peripheral blood. This TCR was recovered from a man aged 80 or over with acute or convalescent COVID-19. DNA of the CDR3: TGTGCCAGTAGCCCCGAGTCGGGAGGGCCCGGGGAGACCCAGTACTTC. Its protein is CASSPESGGPGETQYF.